This T cell receptor beta chain is from a study of CD8 T cells in Susac syndrome. Sequencing targeted TCR beta in blood CD8+ and CD4+ T cells. Relapsing-remitting disease, either stable or active, was present in the treatment-naive patients who were the multiple sclerosis controls. The RNA, about 0.5 to 1 ug, was put through reverse transcription using random hexamers. Amplification of TCR beta CDR3 spanned 54 Vbeta and 13 Jbeta via immunoSEQ multiplex PCR. Using its own MiXCR run on the immunoSEQ multiplex PCR reads, TCRdb lists one record per CDR3 protein. Of under 150,000 distinct CDR3 sequences listed, around 86% are singletons. From germline, CDR1 is SEHNR and CDR2 FQNEAQ (reference sequence). This CDR3 contains 11 residues. With 6 bases removed from V and 8 bases from J, the gap between germline ends came to 10 bases.

What was sequenced was CD8+ T cells from PBMCs. The clonotype was recovered from a human donor with multiple sclerosis. The rearrangement joins TRBV7-9 to TRBJ1-2; no firm D call. The CDR3 loop reads CASSLSGGYTF. For the CDR3, the DNA is TGTGCCAGCAGTTTATCGGGCGGCTACACCTTC.